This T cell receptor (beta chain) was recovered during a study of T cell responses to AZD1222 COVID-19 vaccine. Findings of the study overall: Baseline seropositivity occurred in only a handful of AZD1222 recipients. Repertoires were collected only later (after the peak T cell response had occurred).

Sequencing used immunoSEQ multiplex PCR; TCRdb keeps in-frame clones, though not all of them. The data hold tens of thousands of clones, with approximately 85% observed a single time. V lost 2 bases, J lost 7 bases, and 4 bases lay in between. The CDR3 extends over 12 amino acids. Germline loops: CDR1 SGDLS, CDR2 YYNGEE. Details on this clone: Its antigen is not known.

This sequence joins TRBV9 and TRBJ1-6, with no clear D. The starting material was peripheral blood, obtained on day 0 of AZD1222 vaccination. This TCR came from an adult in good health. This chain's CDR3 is CASSVGNSPLHF. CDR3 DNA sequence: TGTGCCAGCAGCGTCGGGAATTCACCCCTCCACTTT.